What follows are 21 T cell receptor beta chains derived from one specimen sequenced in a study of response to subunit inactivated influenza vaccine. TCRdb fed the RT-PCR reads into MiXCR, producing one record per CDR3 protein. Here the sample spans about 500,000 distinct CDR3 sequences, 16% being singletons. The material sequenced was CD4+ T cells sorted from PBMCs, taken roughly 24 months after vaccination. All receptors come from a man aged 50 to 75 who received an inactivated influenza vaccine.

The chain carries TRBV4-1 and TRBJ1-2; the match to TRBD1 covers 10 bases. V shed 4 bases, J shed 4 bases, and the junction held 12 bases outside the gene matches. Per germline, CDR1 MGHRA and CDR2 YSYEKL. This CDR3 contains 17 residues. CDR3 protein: CASSRGTRTGGIYGYTF. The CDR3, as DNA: TGCGCCAGCAGCCGGGGTACCCGGACAGGGGGTATCTATGGCTACACCTTC.

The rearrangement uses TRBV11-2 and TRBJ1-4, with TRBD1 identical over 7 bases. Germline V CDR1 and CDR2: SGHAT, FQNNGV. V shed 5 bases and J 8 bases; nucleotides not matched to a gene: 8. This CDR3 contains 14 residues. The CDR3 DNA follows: TGTGCCAGCAGCGTCACCGGGACAGCGGAAAAACTGTTTTTT. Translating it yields CASSVTGTAEKLFF. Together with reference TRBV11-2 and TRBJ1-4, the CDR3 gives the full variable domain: EAGVAQSPRYKIIEKRQSVAFWCNPISGHATLYWYQQILGQGPKLLIQFQNNGVVDDSQLPKDRFSAERLKGVDSTLKIQPAKLEDSAVYLCASSVTGTAEKLFFGSGTQLSVL.

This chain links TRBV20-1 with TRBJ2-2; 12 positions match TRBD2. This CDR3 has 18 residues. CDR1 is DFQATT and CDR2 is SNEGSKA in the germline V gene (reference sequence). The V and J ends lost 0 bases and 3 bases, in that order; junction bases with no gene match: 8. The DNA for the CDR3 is TGCAGTGCTAGAGATGCGGCTAGCGGGAGGGCCGACACCGGGGAGCTGTTTTTT. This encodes CSARDAASGRADTGELFF.

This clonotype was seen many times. The CDR3 reads CASSGTGFYGYTF. CDR3 DNA: TGCGCCAGCAGCGGGACAGGGTTCTATGGCTACACCTTC. The chain recombines TRBV4-1 with TRBJ1-2, with TRBD1 matching over 9 bases. This CDR3 is 13 amino acids long. Germline CDR1 and CDR2: MGHRA and YSYEKL. The V segment lost 5 bases and the J segment 4 bases; nucleotides outside the gene matches: 2.

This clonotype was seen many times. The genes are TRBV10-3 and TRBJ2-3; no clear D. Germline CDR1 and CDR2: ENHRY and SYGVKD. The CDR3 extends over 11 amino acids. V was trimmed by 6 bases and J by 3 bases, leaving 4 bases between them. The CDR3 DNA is TGTGCCATCAGAGGAACAGATACGCAGTATTTT. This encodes CAIRGTDTQYF.

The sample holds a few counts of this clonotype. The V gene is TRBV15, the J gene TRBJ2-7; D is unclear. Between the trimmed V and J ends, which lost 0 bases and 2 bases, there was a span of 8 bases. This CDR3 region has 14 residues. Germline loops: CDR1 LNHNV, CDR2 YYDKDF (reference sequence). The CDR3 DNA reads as TGTGCCACCAGCAGAGATGCCAAGACCTACGAGCAGTACTTC. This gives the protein CATSRDAKTYEQYF.

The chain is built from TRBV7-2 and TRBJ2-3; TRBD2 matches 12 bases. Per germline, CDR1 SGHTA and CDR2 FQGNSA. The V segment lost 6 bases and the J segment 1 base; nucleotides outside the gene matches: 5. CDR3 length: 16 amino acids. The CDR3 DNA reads TGTGCCAGCAGGCTAGCGGGAGGGTTGGGCACAGATACGCAGTATTTT. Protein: CASRLAGGLGTDTQYF.

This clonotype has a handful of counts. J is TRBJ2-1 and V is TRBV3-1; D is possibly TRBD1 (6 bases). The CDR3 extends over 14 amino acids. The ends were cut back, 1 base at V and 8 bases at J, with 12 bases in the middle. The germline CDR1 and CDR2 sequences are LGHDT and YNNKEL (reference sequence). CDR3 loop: CASSQAQGFDEQFF. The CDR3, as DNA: TGTGCCAGCAGCCAAGCTCAGGGGTTCGATGAGCAGTTCTTC.

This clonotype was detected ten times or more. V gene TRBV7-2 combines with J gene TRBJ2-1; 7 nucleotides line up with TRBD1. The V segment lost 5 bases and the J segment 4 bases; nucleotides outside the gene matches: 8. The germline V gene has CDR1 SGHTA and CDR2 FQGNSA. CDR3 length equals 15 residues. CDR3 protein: CASSIRTGNYNEQFF. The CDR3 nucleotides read TGTGCCAGCAGCATAAGGACAGGAAATTACAATGAGCAGTTCTTC.

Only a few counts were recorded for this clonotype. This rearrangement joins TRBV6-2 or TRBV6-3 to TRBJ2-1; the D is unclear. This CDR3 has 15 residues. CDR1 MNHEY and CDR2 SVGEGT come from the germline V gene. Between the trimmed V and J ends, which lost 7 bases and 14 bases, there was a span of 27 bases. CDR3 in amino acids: CASTSPRATVRKKFF. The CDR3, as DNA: TGTGCCAGCACCAGCCCCCGGGCCACGGTACGTAAGAAGTTCTTC.

Here the CDR3 DNA reads TGCAGCGTTGCAATCGACTATCGACGGGAAAAACTGTTTTTT. Protein sequence: CSVAIDYRREKLFF. V and J are TRBV29-1 and TRBJ1-4, with unresolved D. The CDR3 covers 14 residues. Trimming stripped 4 bases from V and 8 bases from J, with 17 bases between. Germline CDR1 SQVTM, CDR2 ANQGSEA. Supplemented by reference TRBV29-1 and TRBJ1-4, the full variable domain reads SAVISQKPSRDICQRGTSLTIQCQVDSQVTMMFWYRQQPGQSLTLIATANQGSEATYESGFVIDKFPISRPNLTFSTLTVSNMSPEDSSIYLCSVAIDYRREKLFFGSGTQLSVL.

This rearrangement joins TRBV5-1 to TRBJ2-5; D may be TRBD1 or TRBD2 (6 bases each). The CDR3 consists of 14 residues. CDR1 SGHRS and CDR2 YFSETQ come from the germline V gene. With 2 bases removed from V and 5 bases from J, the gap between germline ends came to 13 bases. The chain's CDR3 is CASSFFGGLETQYF. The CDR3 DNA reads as TGCGCCAGCAGCTTTTTCGGGGGCTTGGAGACCCAGTACTTC.

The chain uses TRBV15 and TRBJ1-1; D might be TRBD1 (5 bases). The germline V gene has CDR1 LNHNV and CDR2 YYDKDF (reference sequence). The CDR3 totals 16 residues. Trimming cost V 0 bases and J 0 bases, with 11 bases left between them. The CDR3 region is CATSRDPSGVNTEAFF. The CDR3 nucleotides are TGTGCCACCAGCAGAGATCCGTCGGGGGTGAACACTGAAGCTTTCTTT.

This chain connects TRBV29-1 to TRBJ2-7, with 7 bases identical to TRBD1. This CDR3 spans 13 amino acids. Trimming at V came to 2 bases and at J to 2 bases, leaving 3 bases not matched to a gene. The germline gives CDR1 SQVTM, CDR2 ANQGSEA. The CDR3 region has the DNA TGCAGCGTTGAAAAGGGGGCCCCCTACGAGCAGTACTTC. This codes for CSVEKGAPYEQYF.

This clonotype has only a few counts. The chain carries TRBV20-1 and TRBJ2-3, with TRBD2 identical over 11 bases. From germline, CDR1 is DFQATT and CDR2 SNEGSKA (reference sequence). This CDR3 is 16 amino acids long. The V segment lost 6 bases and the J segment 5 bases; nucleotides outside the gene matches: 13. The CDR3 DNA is TGCAGTGCCGGAACTAGCGGGGGCCTCGGGGGAGATACGCAGTATTTT. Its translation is CSAGTSGGLGGDTQYF.

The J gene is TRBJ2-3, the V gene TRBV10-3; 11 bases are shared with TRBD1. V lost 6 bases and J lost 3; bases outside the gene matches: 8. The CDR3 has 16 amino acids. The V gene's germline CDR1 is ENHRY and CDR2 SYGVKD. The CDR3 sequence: CAISKGTGGLTDTQYF. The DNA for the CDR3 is TGTGCCATCAGCAAGGGGACAGGGGGTTTAACAGATACGCAGTATTTT.

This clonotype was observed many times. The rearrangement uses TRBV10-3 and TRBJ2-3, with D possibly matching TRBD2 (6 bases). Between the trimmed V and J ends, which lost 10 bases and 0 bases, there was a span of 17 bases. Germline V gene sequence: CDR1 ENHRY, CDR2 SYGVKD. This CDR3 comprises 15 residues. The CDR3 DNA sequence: TGTGCCACCGCCGGAGGGAGTCCTAGCACAGATACGCAGTATTTT. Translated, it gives CATAGGSPSTDTQYF.

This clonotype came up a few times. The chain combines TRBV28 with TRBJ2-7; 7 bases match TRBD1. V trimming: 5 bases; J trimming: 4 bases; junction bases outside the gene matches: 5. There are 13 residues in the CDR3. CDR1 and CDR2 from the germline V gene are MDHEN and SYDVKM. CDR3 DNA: TGTGCCAGCAGTGGGGACAGCTTATACGAGCAGTACTTC. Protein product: CASSGDSLYEQYF. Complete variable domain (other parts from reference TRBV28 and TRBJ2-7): DVKVTQSSRYLVKRTGEKVFLECVQDMDHENMFWYRQDPGLGLRLIYFSYDVKMKEKGDIPEGYSVSREKKERFSLILESASTNQTSMYLCASSGDSLYEQYFGPGTRLTVT.

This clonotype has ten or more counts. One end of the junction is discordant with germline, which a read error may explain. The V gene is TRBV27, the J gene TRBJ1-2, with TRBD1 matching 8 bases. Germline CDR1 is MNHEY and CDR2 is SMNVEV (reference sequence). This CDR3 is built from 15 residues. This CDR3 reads CASSPGQGRNFGYTF. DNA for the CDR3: TGTGCCAGCAGTCCCGGACAGGGCCGGAACTTTGGCTACACCTTC.

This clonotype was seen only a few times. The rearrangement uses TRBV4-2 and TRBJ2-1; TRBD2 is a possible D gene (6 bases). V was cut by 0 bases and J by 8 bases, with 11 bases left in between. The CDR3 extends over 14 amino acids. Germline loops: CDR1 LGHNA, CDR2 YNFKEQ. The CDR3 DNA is TGTGCCAGCAGCCAAGATCGGGGGACCGATGAGCAGTTCTTC. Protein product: CASSQDRGTDEQFF.

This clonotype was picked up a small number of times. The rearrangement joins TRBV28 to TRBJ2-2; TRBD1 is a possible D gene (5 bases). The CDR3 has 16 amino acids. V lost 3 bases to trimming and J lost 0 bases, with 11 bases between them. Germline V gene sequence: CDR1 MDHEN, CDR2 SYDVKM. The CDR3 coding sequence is TGTGCCAGCAGTTTGGGTCTCAGGGCGAACACCGGGGAGCTGTTTTTT. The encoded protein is CASSLGLRANTGELFF.